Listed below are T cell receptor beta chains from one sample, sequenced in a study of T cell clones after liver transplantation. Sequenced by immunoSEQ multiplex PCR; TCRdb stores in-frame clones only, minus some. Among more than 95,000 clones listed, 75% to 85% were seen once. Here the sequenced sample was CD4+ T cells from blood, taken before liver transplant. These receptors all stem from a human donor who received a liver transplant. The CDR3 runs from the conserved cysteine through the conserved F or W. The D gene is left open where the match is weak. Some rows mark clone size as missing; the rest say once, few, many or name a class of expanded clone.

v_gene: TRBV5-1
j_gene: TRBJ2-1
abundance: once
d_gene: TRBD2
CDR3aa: CASSPQYSGGNEQFF
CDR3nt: TGCGCCAGCAGCCCACAATATAGCGGGGGAAATGAGCAGTTCTTC

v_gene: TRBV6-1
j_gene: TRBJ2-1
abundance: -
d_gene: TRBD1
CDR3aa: CASRIGTGGLNEQFF
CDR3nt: TGTGCCAGCCGGATAGGGACAGGGGGTTTGAATGAGCAGTTCTTC

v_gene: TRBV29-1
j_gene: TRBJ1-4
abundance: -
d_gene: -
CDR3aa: CSVVPGSNEKLFF
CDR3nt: TGCAGCGTTGTACCCGGGAGTAATGAAAAACTGTTTTTT

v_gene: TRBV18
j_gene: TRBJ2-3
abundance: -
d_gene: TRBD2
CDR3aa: CASSPKVSGRSDTQYF
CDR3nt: TGTGCCAGCTCACCGAAGGTTAGCGGGAGATCAGATACGCAGTATTTT

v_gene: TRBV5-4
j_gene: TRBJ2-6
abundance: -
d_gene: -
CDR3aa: CASSLPGANVLTF
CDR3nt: TGTGCCAGCAGCTTGCCTGGGGCCAACGTCCTGACTTTC

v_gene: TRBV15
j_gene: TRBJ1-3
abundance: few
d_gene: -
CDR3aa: CATSREAGRGNTIYF
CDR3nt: TGTGCCACCAGCAGAGAGGCGGGACGAGGAAACACCATATATTTT

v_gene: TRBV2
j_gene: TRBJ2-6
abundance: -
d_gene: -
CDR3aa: CASSEALGSGANVLTF
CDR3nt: TGTGCCAGCAGTGAAGCGTTAGGGTCTGGGGCCAACGTCCTGACTTTC

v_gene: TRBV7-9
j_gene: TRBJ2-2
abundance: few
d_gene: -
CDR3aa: CASSLAGGTGELFF
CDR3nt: TGTGCCAGCAGCTTAGCGGGGGGAACCGGGGAGCTGTTTTTT

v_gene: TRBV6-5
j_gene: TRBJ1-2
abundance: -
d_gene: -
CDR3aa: CASSSPGGPNYGYTF
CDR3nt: TGTGCCAGCAGTTCCCCTGGGGGGCCGAACTATGGCTACACCTTC

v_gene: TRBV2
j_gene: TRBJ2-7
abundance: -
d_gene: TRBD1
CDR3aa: CANKKGAAYEQYF
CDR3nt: TGTGCCAATAAGAAGGGGGCTGCCTACGAGCAGTACTTC

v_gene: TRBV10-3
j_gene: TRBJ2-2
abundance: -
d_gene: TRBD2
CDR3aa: CAISDSGRTTGELFF
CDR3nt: TGTGCCATCAGTGATAGCGGGAGAACCACCGGGGAGCTGTTTTTT

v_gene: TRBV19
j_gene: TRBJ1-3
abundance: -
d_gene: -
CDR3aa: CASTTVLSGNTIYF
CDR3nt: TGTGCCAGTACTACAGTCCTCTCTGGAAACACCATATATTTT

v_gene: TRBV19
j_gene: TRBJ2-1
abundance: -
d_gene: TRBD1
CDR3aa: CASSMTGTVYNEQFF
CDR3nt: TGTGCCAGTAGTATGACAGGGACCGTCTATAATGAGCAGTTCTTC

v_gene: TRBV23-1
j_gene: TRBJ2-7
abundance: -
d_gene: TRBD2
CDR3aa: CASTQAGLAGVYEQYF
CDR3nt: TGCGCCAGCACCCAAGCGGGACTAGCGGGAGTTTACGAGCAGTACTTC

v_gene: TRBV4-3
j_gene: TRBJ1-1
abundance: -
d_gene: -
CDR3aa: CASSQDRAGGGAFF
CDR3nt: TGCGCCAGCAGCCAAGATCGGGCCGGGGGGGGAGCTTTCTTT

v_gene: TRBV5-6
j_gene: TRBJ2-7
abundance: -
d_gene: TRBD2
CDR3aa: CASSLVGREGAGDEQYF
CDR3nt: TGTGCCAGCAGCTTGGTGGGACGGGAGGGCGCCGGAGACGAGCAGTACTTC

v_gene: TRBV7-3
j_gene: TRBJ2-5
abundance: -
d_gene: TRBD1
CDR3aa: CASSAEPTGVQETQYF
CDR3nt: TGTGCCAGCAGCGCTGAACCGACAGGGGTCCAAGAGACCCAGTACTTC

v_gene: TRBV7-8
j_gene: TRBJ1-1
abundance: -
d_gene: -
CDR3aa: CASSLRRLLEGTEAFF
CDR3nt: TGTGCCAGCAGCTTACGGAGATTACTCGAGGGAACTGAAGCTTTCTTT

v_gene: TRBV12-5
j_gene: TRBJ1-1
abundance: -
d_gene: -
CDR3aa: CASAGEGTEAFF
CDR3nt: TGTGCTAGTGCGGGGGAGGGCACTGAAGCTTTCTTT

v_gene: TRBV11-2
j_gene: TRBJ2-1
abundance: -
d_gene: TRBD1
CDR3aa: CASSPQGAREQFF
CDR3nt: TGTGCCAGCAGCCCACAGGGGGCGCGAGAGCAGTTCTTC

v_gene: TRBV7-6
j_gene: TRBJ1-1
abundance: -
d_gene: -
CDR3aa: CASSVGARADTEAFF
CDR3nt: TGTGCCAGCAGCGTGGGGGCGCGCGCGGACACTGAAGCTTTCTTT

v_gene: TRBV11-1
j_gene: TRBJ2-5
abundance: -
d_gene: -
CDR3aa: CASSLGGQSQETQYF
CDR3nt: TGTGCCAGCAGCTTAGGCGGACAGTCTCAAGAGACCCAGTACTTC

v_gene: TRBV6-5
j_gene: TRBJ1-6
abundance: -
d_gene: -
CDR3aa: CASSYSSLSLNSPLHF
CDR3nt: TGTGCCAGCAGTTACTCGAGCCTCAGCCTAAATTCACCCCTCCACTTT

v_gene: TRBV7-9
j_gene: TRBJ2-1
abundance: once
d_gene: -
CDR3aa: CASSSNPGGYNEQFF
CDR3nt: TGTGCCAGCAGTTCCAATCCCGGGGGTTACAATGAGCAGTTCTTC

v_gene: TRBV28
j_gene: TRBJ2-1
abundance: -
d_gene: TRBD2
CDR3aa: CASRISGRRFNEQFF
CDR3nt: TGTGCCAGCAGGATTAGCGGGAGGCGGTTCAATGAGCAGTTCTTC

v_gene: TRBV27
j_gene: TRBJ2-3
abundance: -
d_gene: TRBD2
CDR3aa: CASSSLTSGTSTDTQYF
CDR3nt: TGTGCCAGCAGTTCCCTGACTAGCGGGACTAGCACAGATACGCAGTATTTT

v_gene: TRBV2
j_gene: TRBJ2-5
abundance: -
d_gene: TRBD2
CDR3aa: CASSWISGRAEETQYF
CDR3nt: TGTGCCAGCAGTTGGATTAGCGGGAGGGCCGAGGAGACCCAGTACTTC

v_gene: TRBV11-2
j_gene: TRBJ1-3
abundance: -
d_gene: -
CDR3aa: CASSSGVSRNTIYF
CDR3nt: TGTGCCAGCAGCTCAGGGGTATCCAGAAACACCATATATTTT

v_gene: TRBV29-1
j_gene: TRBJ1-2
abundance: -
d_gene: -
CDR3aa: CSVADRLYGYTF
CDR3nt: TGCAGCGTTGCGGACAGATTATATGGCTACACCTTC

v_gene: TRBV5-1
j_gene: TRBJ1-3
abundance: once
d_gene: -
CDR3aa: CASSLAEALLSGNTIYF
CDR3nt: TGCGCCAGCAGCTTGGCCGAAGCCCTCCTCTCTGGAAACACCATATATTTT

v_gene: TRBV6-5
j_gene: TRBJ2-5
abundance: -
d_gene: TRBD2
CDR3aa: CATRTSGGQETQYF
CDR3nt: TGTGCCACCAGGACTAGCGGGGGCCAAGAGACCCAGTACTTC

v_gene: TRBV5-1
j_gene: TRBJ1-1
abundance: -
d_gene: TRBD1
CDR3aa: CASSHGTGVITEAFF
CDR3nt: TGCGCCAGCAGCCATGGGACAGGGGTGATCACTGAAGCTTTCTTT

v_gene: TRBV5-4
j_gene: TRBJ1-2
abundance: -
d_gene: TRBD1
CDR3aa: CASSFQGADYGYTF
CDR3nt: TGTGCCAGCAGCTTCCAGGGGGCTGACTATGGCTACACCTTC

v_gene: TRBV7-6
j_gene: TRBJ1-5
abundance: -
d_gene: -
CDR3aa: CASSLQGNQPQHF
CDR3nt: TGTGCCAGCAGCTTACAGGGTAATCAGCCCCAGCATTTT

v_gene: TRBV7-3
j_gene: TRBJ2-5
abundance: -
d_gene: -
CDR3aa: CASSLYGPEQGRETQYF
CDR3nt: TGTGCCAGCAGCTTATATGGCCCAGAGCAGGGGCGGGAGACCCAGTACTTC

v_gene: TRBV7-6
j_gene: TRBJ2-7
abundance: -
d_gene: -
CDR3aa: CASSPPRQLGPYEQYF
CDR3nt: TGTGCCAGCAGCCCTCCCAGGCAGCTCGGGCCCTACGAGCAGTACTTC

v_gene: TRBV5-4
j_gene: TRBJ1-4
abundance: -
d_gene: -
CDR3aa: CASSWAPVNEKLFF
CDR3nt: TGTGCCAGCAGCTGGGCCCCCGTCAATGAAAAACTGTTTTTT

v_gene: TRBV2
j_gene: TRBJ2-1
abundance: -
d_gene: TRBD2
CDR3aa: CASNPGGSTNEQFF
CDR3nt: TGTGCCAGCAACCCTGGCGGGAGTACCAATGAGCAGTTCTTC

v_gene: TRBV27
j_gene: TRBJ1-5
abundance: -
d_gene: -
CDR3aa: CASSLGAGNNQPQHF
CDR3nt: TGTGCCAGCAGTTTAGGGGCAGGGAATAATCAGCCCCAGCATTTT

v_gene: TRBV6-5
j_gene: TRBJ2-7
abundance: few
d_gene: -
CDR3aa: CASSSGVRHEQYF
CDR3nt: TGTGCCAGCAGCTCAGGGGTCCGTCACGAGCAGTACTTC

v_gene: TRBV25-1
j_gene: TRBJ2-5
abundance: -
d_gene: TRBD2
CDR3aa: CASSRGLAGVLETQYF
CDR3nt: TGTGCCAGCAGTCGGGGACTAGCGGGGGTCCTAGAGACCCAGTACTTC

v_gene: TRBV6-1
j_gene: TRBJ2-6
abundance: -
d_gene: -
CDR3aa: CASSDQGSGANVLTF
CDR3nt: TGTGCCAGCAGTGACCAGGGCTCTGGGGCCAACGTCCTGACTTTC

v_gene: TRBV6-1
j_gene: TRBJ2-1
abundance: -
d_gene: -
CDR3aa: CASSEAGLGEEQFF
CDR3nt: TGTGCCAGCAGTGAAGCAGGCCTGGGTGAAGAGCAGTTCTTC

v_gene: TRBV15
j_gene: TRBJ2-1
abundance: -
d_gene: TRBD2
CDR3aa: CATSRDRLAHNNEQFF
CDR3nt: TGTGCCACCAGCAGAGACAGACTAGCCCACAACAATGAGCAGTTCTTC

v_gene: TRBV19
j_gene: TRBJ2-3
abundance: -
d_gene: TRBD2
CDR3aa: CASTSGLAGRGPTDTQYF
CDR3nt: TGTGCCAGTACCTCGGGACTAGCGGGAAGGGGGCCGACAGATACGCAGTATTTT

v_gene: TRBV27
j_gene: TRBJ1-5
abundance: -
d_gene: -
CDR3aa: CASSLRRGNQPQHF
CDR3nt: TGTGCCAGCAGTTTACGAAGGGGAAATCAGCCCCAGCATTTT

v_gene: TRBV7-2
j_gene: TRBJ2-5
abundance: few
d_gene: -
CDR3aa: CASTLIAGRARGETQYF
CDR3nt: TGTGCCAGCACCCTGATCGCGGGGCGTGCAAGGGGAGAGACCCAGTACTTC

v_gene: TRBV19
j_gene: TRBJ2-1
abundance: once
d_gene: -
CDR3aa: CASSIGAGPHDEQFF
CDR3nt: TGTGCCAGTAGTATAGGGGCGGGGCCGCACGATGAGCAGTTCTTC

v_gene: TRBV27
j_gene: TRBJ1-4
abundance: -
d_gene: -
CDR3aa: CASKDRLATNEKLFF
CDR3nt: TGTGCCAGCAAAGACAGACTTGCAACTAATGAAAAACTGTTTTTT

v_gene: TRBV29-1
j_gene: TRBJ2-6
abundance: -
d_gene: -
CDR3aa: CSVVSSWGANVLTF
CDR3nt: TGCAGCGTTGTGTCCTCGTGGGGGGCCAACGTCCTGACTTTC

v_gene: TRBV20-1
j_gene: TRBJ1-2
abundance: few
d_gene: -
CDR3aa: CSVNPGSGYTF
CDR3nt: TGCAGTGTCAACCCCGGGAGTGGCTACACCTTC

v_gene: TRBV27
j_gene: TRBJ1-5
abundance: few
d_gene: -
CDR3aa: CASRSPYSNQPQHF
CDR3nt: TGTGCCAGCAGAAGCCCTTATAGCAATCAGCCCCAGCATTTT

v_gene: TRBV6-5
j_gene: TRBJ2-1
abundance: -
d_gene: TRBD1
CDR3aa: CASRGLGDRGNEQFF
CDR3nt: TGTGCCAGCAGAGGGCTGGGGGACAGGGGGAATGAGCAGTTCTTC

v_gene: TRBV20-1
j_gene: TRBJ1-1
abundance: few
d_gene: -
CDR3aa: CSKLLNTEAFF
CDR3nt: TGCAGCAAGCTCCTAAACACTGAAGCTTTCTTT

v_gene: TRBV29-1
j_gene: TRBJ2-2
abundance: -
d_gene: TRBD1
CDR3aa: CSVQTTGGRLRELFF
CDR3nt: TGCAGCGTTCAAACCACAGGGGGCAGGCTCAGGGAGCTGTTTTTT

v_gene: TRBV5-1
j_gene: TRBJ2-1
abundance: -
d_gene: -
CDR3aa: CASSNQGSDQQFF
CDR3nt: TGCGCCAGCAGCAATCAGGGTTCGGACCAGCAGTTCTTC

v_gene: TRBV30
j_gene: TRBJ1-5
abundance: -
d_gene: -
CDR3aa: CAWSVGSGRNQPQHF
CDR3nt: TGTGCCTGGAGTGTGGGGAGCGGTCGCAATCAGCCCCAGCATTTT

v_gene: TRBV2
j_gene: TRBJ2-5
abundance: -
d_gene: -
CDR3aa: CASSEDRAQETQYF
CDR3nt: TGTGCCAGCAGTGAAGACAGGGCTCAAGAGACCCAGTACTTC

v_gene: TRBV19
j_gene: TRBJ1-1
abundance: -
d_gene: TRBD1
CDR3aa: CASSIRQGMNTEAFF
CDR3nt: TGTGCCAGTAGTATCAGACAGGGGATGAACACTGAAGCTTTCTTT